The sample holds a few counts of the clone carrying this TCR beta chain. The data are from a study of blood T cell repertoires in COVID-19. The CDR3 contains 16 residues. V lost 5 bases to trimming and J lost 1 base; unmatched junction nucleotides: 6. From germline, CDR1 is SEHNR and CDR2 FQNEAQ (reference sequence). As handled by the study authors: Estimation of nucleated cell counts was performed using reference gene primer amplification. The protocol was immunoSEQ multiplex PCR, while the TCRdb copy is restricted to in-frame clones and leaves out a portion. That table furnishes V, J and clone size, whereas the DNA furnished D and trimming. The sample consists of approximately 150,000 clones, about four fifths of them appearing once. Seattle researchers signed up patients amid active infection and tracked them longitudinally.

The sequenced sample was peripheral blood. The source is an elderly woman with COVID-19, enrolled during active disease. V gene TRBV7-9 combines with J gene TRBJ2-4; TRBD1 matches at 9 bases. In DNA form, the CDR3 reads TGTGCCAGCAGCATGACAGGGGGTATTGCCAAAAACATTCAGTACTTC. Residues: CASSMTGGIAKNIQYF.